The entry that follows covers one T cell receptor beta chain sequence. All patients relapsed after autologous stem cell transplantation, and brentuximab vedotin exposure varied. This sample is part of a study of PD-1 blockade in classical Hodgkin lymphoma. Method: immunoSEQ multiplex PCR; TCRdb's copy keeps in-frame clones and lacks some. The sample carries over 25,000 clones, about two thirds recorded once. This receptor was identified in a human donor with classical Hodgkin lymphoma. This material consisted of peripheral blood mononuclear cells (PBMCs), taken before the second cycle of nivolumab.

CDR3 DNA: TGTGCCAGCAGGGGTGACAGGGTTGGCACCGGGGAGCTGTTTTTT. The encoded protein is CASRGDRVGTGELFF. The V call is TRBV28, the J call TRBJ2-2; 7 bases map to TRBD1. Trimming at V came to 6 bases and at J to 4 bases, leaving 8 bases not matched to a gene. The CDR3 sequence is 15 residues long. Germline CDR1 reads MDHEN; CDR2 reads SYDVKM. Based on the CDR3 plus reference TRBV28 and TRBJ2-2, the full variable domain is DVKVTQSSRYLVKRTGEKVFLECVQDMDHENMFWYRQDPGLGLRLIYFSYDVKMKEKGDIPEGYSVSREKKERFSLILESASTNQTSMYLCASRGDRVGTGELFFGEGSRLTVL.